The 19 T cell receptor beta chains below come from one sample, sequenced in a study of blood T cell repertoires in COVID-19. Here immunoSEQ multiplex PCR was the method, and the copy in TCRdb shows in-frame clones only, minus some. Of over 50,000 clones listed, just under 80% are singletons. Sequenced sample: peripheral blood. These TCRs come from a human donor with active or convalescent COVID-19. The donor label of this sample is uncertain.

The rearrangement links TRBV5-1 to TRBJ2-3; weak D call: TRBD2 (6 bases). V gave up 0 bases and J gave up 0 bases, with 14 bases separating them. The CDR3 extends over 17 amino acids. From germline, CDR1 is SGHRS and CDR2 YFSETQ. CDR3 sequence (DNA): TGCGCCAGCAGCTTGGCCGCGGGGACTGGGAGCACAGATACGCAGTATTTT. This translates into CASSLAAGTGSTDTQYF. The full variable domain, with the rest looked up from reference TRBV5-1 and TRBJ2-3, is KAGVTQTPRYLIKTRGQQVTLSCSPISGHRSVSWYQQTPGQGLQFLFEYFSETQRNKGNFPGRFSGRQFSNSRSEMNVSTLELGDSALYLCASSLAAGTGSTDTQYFGPGTRLTVL.

The chain has TRBV2 and TRBJ1-2, with 8 bases fitting TRBD1. The CDR3 extends over 13 amino acids. Per germline, CDR1 SNHLY and CDR2 FYNNEI. The junction had 7 bases not matched to a gene; V was cut back by 6 bases and J by 7 bases. CDR3 amino acids: CASSPRDRLGYTF. Here the CDR3 DNA reads TGTGCCAGCAGCCCCCGGGACAGGCTTGGCTACACCTTC. The full variable domain, with the rest looked up from reference TRBV2 and TRBJ1-2, is EPEVTQTPSHQVTQMGQEVILRCVPISNHLYFYWYRQILGQKVEFLVSFYNNEISEKSEIFDDQFSVERPDGSNFTLKIRSTKLEDSAMYFCASSPRDRLGYTFGSGTRLTVV.

The rearrangement joins TRBV19 to TRBJ1-1; 7 nucleotides match TRBD1. The CDR3 totals 15 residues. Germline values: CDR1 LNHDA, CDR2 SQIVND (reference sequence). This chain's CDR3 is CATRLNRGPNTEAFF. In DNA form, the CDR3 reads TGTGCGACACGATTAAACAGGGGCCCGAACACTGAAGCTTTCTTT.

V gene TRBV5-4 combines with J gene TRBJ2-7; TRBD2 agrees at 8 bases. V was clipped by 0 bases and J by 7 bases; unmatched bases: 9. CDR3 length equals 15 residues. The V gene's germline CDR1 is SGHNT and CDR2 YYREEE (reference sequence). The CDR3 DNA sequence: TGTGCCAGCAGCTTGGATCGAGCGGGAGCTCGGGAGCAGTACTTC. Encoded protein: CASSLDRAGAREQYF.

The V and J genes are TRBV6-5 and TRBJ2-3; possibly TRBD2 for D (6 bases). With 10 bases removed from V and 2 bases from J, the gap between germline ends came to 16 bases. The germline V gene encodes CDR1 MNHEY and CDR2 SVGAGI. The CDR3 spans 14 residues. The CDR3 loop reads CATLPRGLTDTQYF. In DNA form, the CDR3 reads TGTGCCACCCTCCCGCGGGGCCTCACAGATACGCAGTATTTT.

The chain combines TRBV7-3 with TRBJ2-3; weak D call: TRBD1 (6 bases). V was trimmed by 3 bases and J by 4 bases, leaving 11 bases between them. The CDR3 extends over 14 amino acids. CDR1 and CDR2 (germline): SGHTA, FQGTGA. The CDR3 DNA follows: TGTGCCAGCAGCTTCGGACCAGGGGCAGATACGCAGTATTTT. This encodes CASSFGPGADTQYF.

The J gene is TRBJ2-7, the V gene TRBV5-6, with D maybe TRBD1 (5 bases). The CDR3 has 12 amino acids. Trimming shortened V by 1 base and J by 3 bases, and 5 bases separated the two germline ends. CDR1 and CDR2 (germline): SGHDT, YYEEEE. Here the CDR3 reads CASSLTGYEQYF. The DNA for the CDR3 is TGTGCCAGCAGCTTGACAGGCTACGAGCAGTACTTC.

V is TRBV5-1 and J is TRBJ2-3, with a weak D call TRBD2 (6 bases). CDR3 length: 14 residues. Trimming took 0 bases from V and 6 from J, leaving 11 bases between them. From germline, CDR1 is SGHRS and CDR2 YFSETQ. The CDR3 protein is CASSLGAGLDTQYF. CDR3 in DNA: TGCGCCAGCAGCTTGGGGGCGGGACTCGATACGCAGTATTTT.

This chain connects TRBV19 to TRBJ1-4, with 7 bases lining up with TRBD1. The CDR3 has 15 amino acids. CDR1 is LNHDA, CDR2 SQIVND, per germline (reference sequence). Losses at the gene ends were 7 bases for V and 3 bases for J; bases not matched to a gene: 8. The CDR3 sequence: CASKNTGAANEKLFF. Written as DNA, the CDR3 is TGTGCCAGTAAAAATACAGGGGCTGCTAATGAAAAACTGTTTTTT.

The chain couples TRBV5-8 to TRBJ2-1; 8 positions match TRBD2. The CDR3 is made up of 17 amino acids. The germline V gene encodes CDR1 SGHTS and CDR2 YDEGEE. Unmatched junction bases numbered 15, after V lost 4 bases and J lost 6 bases. The CDR3 loop is CASSTTGTRTRGNEQFF. The CDR3, as DNA: TGTGCCAGCAGCACCACCGGGACTAGGACCCGTGGCAATGAGCAGTTCTTC.

The rearrangement joins TRBV5-6 to TRBJ2-7; 7 bases line up with TRBD2. V shed 0 bases and J 8 bases; nucleotides not matched to a gene: 5. The CDR3 contains 13 residues. CDR1 is SGHDT, CDR2 YYEEEE, per germline. CDR3 amino acids: CASSLVTSAKQYF. The CDR3 DNA sequence: TGTGCCAGCAGCTTGGTAACTAGCGCAAAGCAGTACTTC.

The gene calls are TRBV24-1 and TRBJ2-6; D perhaps matches TRBD2 (5 bases). The CDR3 covers 14 residues. With 5 bases removed from V and 2 bases from J, the gap between germline ends came to 6 bases. The germline V gene has CDR1 KGHDR and CDR2 SFDVKD. CDR3 residues: CATSAGAGANVLTF. CDR3 DNA: TGTGCCACCAGTGCCGGGGCTGGGGCCAACGTCCTGACTTTC.

The chain couples TRBV19 to TRBJ2-1; a possible D gene is TRBD1 (5 bases). Germline V gene lookup returns CDR1 LNHDA and CDR2 SQIVND (reference sequence). The CDR3 runs 17 residues. Trimming took off 0 bases at V and 2 bases at J, with 14 bases between the two ends. DNA for the CDR3: TGTGCCAGTAGTATAGATCAAAGGGGCGGTACCTACAATGAGCAGTTCTTC. This gives the protein CASSIDQRGGTYNEQFF.

The J gene is TRBJ2-7, the V gene TRBV4-1, with D possibly TRBD1 on 5 matching bases. V lost 1 base and J 2 bases, leaving 12 bases between the germline ends. This CDR3 has 15 residues. Looked up from germline, CDR1 is MGHRA and CDR2 is YSYEKL. The DNA of the CDR3 is TGCGCCAGCAGCCAAGGCGTCCAGGGAACCTACGAGCAGTACTTC. This sequence encodes CASSQGVQGTYEQYF.

The chain couples TRBV6-6 to TRBJ2-3, with D perhaps matching TRBD2 (5 bases). Trimming removed 4 bases at V and 5 bases at J, with 13 bases between. Germline V lookup: CDR1 MNHNY, CDR2 SVGAGI (reference sequence). This CDR3 is 14 amino acids long. This chain's CDR3 is CASSSISGRDTQYF. The CDR3 DNA is TGTGCCAGCAGTTCTATCAGCGGCCGAGATACGCAGTATTTT.

This clone was seen only a few times. The chain combines TRBV4-2 with TRBJ2-1; 9 bases fit TRBD2. Germline CDR1 LGHNA, CDR2 YNFKEQ. The CDR3 covers 15 residues. With 4 bases clipped from V and 10 bases from J, the junction kept 11 bases outside the gene matches. In DNA form, the CDR3 reads TGTGCCAGCAGCCCTAGGGCTAGCGGGACGGGGGAGCAGTTCTTC. It yields the protein CASSPRASGTGEQFF.

This clone has more than one count but fewer than ten. This chain uses TRBV4-1 with TRBJ1-6; 7 bases agree with TRBD1. Germline loops: CDR1 MGHRA, CDR2 YSYEKL. The CDR3 is 15 residues long. Trimming at V came to 4 bases and at J to 4 bases, leaving 4 bases not matched to a gene. CDR3 coding DNA: TGCGCCAGCAGCCCACAGACAGGGTATAATTCACCCCTCCACTTT. This codes for CASSPQTGYNSPLHF.

This clone was found once. The chain carries TRBV28 and TRBJ1-6, with TRBD1 matching over 8 bases. This CDR3 region has 14 residues. Germline V CDR1 and CDR2: MDHEN, SYDVKM. With 6 bases clipped from V and 7 bases from J, the junction kept 5 bases outside the gene matches. The CDR3 loop is CASRVGTGNSPLHF. The CDR3 DNA follows: TGTGCCAGCAGGGTCGGGACAGGCAATTCACCCCTCCACTTT.

This clone was recorded once. The rearrangement links TRBV28 to TRBJ1-6; D unclear. Trimming took 6 bases from V and 4 from J, leaving 7 bases between them. Per germline, CDR1 MDHEN and CDR2 SYDVKM. This CDR3 spans 13 amino acids. The CDR3 spells CASSLEYNSPLHF. The CDR3 bases are TGTGCCAGCAGCCTGGAGTATAATTCACCCCTCCACTTT.